This T cell receptor beta chain is from a study of T cell responses to AZD1222 COVID-19 vaccine. Produced via immunoSEQ multiplex PCR; TCRdb's table is partial and in-frame only. The sample includes roughly 66,000 clones, 88% of them seen just once. General observations from the study: Unmutated variant regions reportedly attract nearly half of all spike-specific TCRs. Donors skewed white British and female; clonal diversity was possibly underestimated. Regions 160-218 and 743-854 held dominance among vaccine-associated CD4 TCRs, which spanned spike.

As regards this clone: Its antigen is undetermined.

V lost 6 bases, J lost 7 bases, and 13 bases lay in between. Germline-derived CDR1 and CDR2 are ENHRY and SYGVKD. This CDR3 has 13 amino acids. This sequence was found in an adult who received the MenACWY meningococcal vaccine as a control. This sequence joins TRBV10-3 and TRBJ1-5; D call uncertain. The sequences come from peripheral blood, collected 28 days after the second dose of the MenACWY control vaccine. Here the CDR3 reads CAIRKEDGQPQHF. The CDR3 DNA follows: TGTGCCATCAGAAAGGAAGATGGGCAGCCCCAGCATTTT.